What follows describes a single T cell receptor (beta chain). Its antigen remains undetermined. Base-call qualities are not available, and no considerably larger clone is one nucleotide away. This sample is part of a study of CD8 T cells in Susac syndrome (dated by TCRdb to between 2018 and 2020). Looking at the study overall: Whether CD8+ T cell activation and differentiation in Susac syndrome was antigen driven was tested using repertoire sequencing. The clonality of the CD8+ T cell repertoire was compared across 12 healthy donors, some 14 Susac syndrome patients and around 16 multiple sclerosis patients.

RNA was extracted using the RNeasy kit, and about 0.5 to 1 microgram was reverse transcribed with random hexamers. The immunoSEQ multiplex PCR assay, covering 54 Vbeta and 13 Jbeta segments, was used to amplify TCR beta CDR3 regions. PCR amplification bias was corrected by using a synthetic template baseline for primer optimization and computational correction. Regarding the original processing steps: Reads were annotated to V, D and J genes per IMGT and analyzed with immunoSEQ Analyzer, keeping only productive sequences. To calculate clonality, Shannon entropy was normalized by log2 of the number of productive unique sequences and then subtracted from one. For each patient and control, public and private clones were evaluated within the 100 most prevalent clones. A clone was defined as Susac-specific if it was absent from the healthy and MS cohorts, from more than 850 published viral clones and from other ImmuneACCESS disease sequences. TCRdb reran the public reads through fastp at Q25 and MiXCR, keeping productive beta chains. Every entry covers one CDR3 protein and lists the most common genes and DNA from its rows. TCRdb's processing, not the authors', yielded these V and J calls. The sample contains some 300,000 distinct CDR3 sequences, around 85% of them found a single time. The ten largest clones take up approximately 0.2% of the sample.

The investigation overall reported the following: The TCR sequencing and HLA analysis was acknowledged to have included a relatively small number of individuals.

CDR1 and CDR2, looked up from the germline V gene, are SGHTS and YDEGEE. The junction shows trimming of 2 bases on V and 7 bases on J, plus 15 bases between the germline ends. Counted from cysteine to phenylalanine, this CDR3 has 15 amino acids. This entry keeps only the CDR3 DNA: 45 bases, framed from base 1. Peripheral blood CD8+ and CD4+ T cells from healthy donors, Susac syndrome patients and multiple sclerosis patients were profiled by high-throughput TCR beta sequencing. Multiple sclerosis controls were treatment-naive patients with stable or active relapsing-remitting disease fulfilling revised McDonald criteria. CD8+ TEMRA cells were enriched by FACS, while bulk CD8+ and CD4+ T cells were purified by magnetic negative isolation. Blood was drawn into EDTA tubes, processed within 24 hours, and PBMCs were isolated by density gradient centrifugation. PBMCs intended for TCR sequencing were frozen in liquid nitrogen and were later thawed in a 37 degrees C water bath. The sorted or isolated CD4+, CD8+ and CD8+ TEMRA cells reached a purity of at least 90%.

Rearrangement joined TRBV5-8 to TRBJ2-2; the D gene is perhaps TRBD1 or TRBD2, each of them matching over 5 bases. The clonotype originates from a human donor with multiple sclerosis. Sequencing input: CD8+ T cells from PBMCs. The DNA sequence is TGTGCCAGCAGCTTCAGGGAGAGGGGCGGCGGGGAGCTGTTTTTT. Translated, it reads CASSFRERGGGELFF. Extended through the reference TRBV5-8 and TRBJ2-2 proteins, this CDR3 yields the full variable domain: EAGVTQSPTHLIKTRGQQATLRCSPISGHTSVYWYQQALGLGLQFLLWYDEGEERNRGNFPPRFSGRQFPNYSSELNVNALELEDSALYLCASSFRERGGGELFFGEGSRLTVL.